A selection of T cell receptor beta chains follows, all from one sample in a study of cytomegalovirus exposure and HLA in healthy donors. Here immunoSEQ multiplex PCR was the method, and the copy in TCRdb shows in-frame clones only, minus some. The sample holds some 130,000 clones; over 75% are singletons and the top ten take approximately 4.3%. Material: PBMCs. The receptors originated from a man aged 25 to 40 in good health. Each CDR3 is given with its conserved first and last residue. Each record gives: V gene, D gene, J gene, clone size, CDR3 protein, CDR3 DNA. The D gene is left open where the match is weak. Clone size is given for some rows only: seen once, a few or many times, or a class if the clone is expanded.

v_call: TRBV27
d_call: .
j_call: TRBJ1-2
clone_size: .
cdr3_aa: CASSSEGFAGYTF
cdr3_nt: TGTGCCAGCAGTTCCGAGGGCTTCGCTGGCTACACCTTC

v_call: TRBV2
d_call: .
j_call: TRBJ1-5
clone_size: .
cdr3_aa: CASTGSNQPQHF
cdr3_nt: TGTGCCAGCACAGGGAGCAATCAGCCCCAGCATTTT

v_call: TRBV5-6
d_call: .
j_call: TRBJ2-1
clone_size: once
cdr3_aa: CASSLGQNAYNEQFF
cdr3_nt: TGTGCCAGCAGCTTGGGACAGAACGCCTACAATGAGCAGTTCTTC

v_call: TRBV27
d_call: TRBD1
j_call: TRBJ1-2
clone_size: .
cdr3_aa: CASSLGTGGNYGYTF
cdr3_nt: TGTGCCAGCAGTTTAGGGACAGGGGGGAACTATGGCTACACCTTC

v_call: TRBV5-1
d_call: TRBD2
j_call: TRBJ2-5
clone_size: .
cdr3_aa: CASRSGGSRKIQETQYF
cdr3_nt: TGCGCCAGCAGATCGGGAGGGTCCAGAAAAATACAAGAGACCCAGTACTTC

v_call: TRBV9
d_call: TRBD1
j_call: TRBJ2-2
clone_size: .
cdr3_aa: CASSGAGTGTGELFF
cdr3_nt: TGTGCCAGCAGCGGCGCCGGGACAGGGACCGGGGAGCTGTTTTTT

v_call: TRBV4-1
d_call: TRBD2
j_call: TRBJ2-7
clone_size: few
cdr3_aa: CASSAHGGGSSYEQYF
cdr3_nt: TGCGCCAGCAGCGCCCATGGCGGGGGGAGCTCCTACGAGCAGTACTTC

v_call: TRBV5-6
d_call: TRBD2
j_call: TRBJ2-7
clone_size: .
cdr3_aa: CASSLRGGGDYEQYF
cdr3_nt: TGTGCCAGCAGCTTGCGGGGCGGGGGGGACTACGAGCAGTACTTC

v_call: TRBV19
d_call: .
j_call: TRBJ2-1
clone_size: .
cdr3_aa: CASSGAGGSYNEQFF
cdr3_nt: TGTGCCAGTAGTGGCGCGGGCGGATCCTACAATGAGCAGTTCTTC

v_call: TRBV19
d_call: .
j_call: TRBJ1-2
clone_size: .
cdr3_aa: CASSITRRVNSGYTF
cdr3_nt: TGTGCCAGTAGTATCACCCGCAGGGTTAACAGTGGCTACACCTTC

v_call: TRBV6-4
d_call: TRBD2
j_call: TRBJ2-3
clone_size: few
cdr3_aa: CASSEMAGESADTQYF
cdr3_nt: TGTGCCAGCAGTGAAATGGCGGGAGAATCTGCAGATACGCAGTATTTT

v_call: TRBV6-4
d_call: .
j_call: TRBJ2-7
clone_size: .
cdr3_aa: CASSPQAEPWGVWVYEQYF
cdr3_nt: TGTGCCAGCAGCCCCCAAGCGGAACCGTGGGGGGTCTGGGTCTACGAGCAGTACTTC

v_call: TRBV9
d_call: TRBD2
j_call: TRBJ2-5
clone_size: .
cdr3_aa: CASSVQTSGIRETQYF
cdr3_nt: TGTGCCAGCAGCGTCCAGACTAGCGGAATCAGGGAGACCCAGTACTTC

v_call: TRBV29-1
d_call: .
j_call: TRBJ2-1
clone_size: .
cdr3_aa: CSVAARYNEQFF
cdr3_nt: TGCAGCGTTGCCGCGAGGTACAATGAGCAGTTCTTC

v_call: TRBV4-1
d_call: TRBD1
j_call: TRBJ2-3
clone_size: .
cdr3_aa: CASSQVALTTGVVVPDTQYF
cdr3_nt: TGCGCCAGCAGCCAAGTGGCCCTAACGACAGGGGTTGTCGTCCCAGATACGCAGTATTTT

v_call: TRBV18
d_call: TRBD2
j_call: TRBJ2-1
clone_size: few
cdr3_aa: CASSLRLAGGINEQFF
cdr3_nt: TGTGCCAGCTCACTCAGACTAGCGGGAGGGATAAATGAGCAGTTCTTC

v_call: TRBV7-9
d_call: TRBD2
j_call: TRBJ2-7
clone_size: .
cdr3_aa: CSSSYGLAGHRGYEQYF
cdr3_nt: TGTTCCAGCAGCTACGGACTAGCGGGTCACCGGGGGTACGAGCAGTACTTC

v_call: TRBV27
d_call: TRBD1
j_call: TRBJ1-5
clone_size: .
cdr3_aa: CASSFQGGNQPQHF
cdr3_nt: TGTGCCAGCAGTTTTCAGGGGGGCAATCAGCCCCAGCATTTT

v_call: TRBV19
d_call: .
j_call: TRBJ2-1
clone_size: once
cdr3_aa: CASSIGTRGREQFF
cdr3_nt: TGTGCCAGTAGTATCGGGACACGTGGTCGGGAGCAGTTCTTC

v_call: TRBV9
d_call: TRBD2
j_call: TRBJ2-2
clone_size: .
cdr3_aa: CASAGGPSNTGELFF
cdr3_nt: TGTGCCAGCGCGGGGGGCCCTTCGAACACCGGGGAGCTGTTTTTT

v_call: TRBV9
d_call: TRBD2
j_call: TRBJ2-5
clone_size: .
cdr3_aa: CASSHGTINQETQYF
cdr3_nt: TGTGCCAGCAGCCACGGGACTATCAATCAAGAGACCCAGTACTTC

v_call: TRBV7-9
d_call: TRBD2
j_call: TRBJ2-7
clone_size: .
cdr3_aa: CASSLRTSGSSYEQYF
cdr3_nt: TGTGCCAGCAGCTTGCGGACTAGCGGGTCTTCCTACGAGCAGTACTTC